What follows are 10 T cell receptor beta chains derived from one specimen sequenced in a study of T cell responses to AZD1222 COVID-19 vaccine (dated by TCRdb to the early 2020s). Libraries came from the immunoSEQ multiplex PCR assay. The table was pulled from immuneACCESS by TCRdb, which kept in-frame rearrangements only. Such tables lose some clones; where checked, under half of the loss comes from unresolved V genes, and the rest has no known cause. The sample table contains under 200,000 clones; only one count was recorded for 88% of them. 5.5% of the sample goes to the ten largest clones. Sample time point, as interpreted from the label and publication: baseline before first vaccination. Sequencing used peripheral blood, obtained on day 0 of AZD1222 vaccination. These TCRs come from an adult in good health.

In its sample, this clone was seen once. This chain uses TRBV5-6 with TRBJ2-1; tentative D call: TRBD1 (5 bases). This CDR3 region has 15 residues. The germline V gene encodes CDR1 SGHDT and CDR2 YYEEEE. With 6 bases removed from V and 6 bases from J, the gap between germline ends came to 19 bases. The CDR3: CASTLVSDRGNEQFF. For the CDR3, the DNA is TGTGCCAGCACCCTGGTAAGCGATAGGGGCAATGAGCAGTTCTTC.

The chain combines TRBV7-8 with TRBJ2-1; D might be TRBD1 (6 bases). Between the trimmed V and J ends, which lost 2 bases and 3 bases, there was a span of 11 bases. The CDR3 is made up of 15 amino acids. Germline CDR1 SGHVS, CDR2 FQNEAQ. The CDR3: CASSLLRDNYNEQFF. Here the CDR3 DNA reads TGTGCCAGCAGCTTACTTAGGGACAACTACAATGAGCAGTTCTTC.

V usage is TRBV28 and J usage is TRBJ2-1; 14 bases agree with TRBD2. This CDR3 is 18 amino acids long. Trimming removed 5 bases from V and 0 bases from J; junction bases left unmatched: 6. Germline lookup yields CDR1 MDHEN and CDR2 SYDVKM. CDR3 sequence reads: CASSRTSGGRSSYNEQFF. The DNA of the CDR3 is TGTGCCAGCAGTAGGACTAGCGGGGGGCGGAGCTCCTACAATGAGCAGTTCTTC.

CDR3 amino acids: CASSERGVIQYF. The CDR3, as DNA: TGTGCCAGCAGTGAAAGGGGGGTTATTCAGTACTTC. The V gene is TRBV6-1, the J gene TRBJ2-4; D might be TRBD1 or TRBD2, each matching 6 bases. Germline V CDR1 and CDR2: MNHNS, SASEGT. The CDR3 is 12 amino acids. Trimming pared 2 bases from V and 10 bases from J, leaving 9 bases between.

This clone was observed a few times. V gene TRBV13 combines with J gene TRBJ1-3, with D perhaps matching TRBD1 (6 bases). The CDR3 spans 14 residues. Germline V lookup: CDR1 PRHDT, CDR2 FYEKMQ (reference sequence). V was pared by 3 bases and J by 4 bases, with 10 bases between. The CDR3 spells CASSFGGMGNTIYF. The CDR3, as DNA: TGTGCCAGCAGCTTCGGGGGCATGGGAAACACCATATATTTT.

The chain combines TRBV6-5 with TRBJ2-7; 9 nucleotides line up with TRBD2. The CDR3 is 13 amino acids. Losses at the gene ends were 7 bases for V and 6 bases for J; bases not matched to a gene: 7. The germline V gene encodes CDR1 MNHEY and CDR2 SVGAGI. This CDR3 reads CASMSGGRGEQYF. CDR3 nucleotides: TGTGCCAGCATGTCCGGCGGGAGGGGCGAGCAGTACTTC.

The gene calls are TRBV24-1 and TRBJ1-2; 8 bases map to TRBD1. Germline assignment: CDR1 KGHDR and CDR2 SFDVKD. Trimming removed 2 bases from V and 4 bases from J; junction bases left unmatched: 2. The CDR3 is 14 amino acids. The CDR3, as DNA: TGTGCCACCAGTGATTCAACAGGGGGCTATGGCTACACCTTC. This gives the protein CATSDSTGGYGYTF.

The chain is built from TRBV19 and TRBJ1-5; TRBD1 aligns across 7 bases. J gave up 7 bases and V 1 base, and 7 bases lay outside the gene matches. The CDR3 consists of 15 residues. CDR1 is LNHDA and CDR2 is SQIVND in the germline V gene (reference sequence). The CDR3 loop reads CASSIVGQGDQPQHF. The DNA of the CDR3 is TGTGCCAGTAGTATAGTCGGGCAGGGGGACCAGCCCCAGCATTTT.

The chain uses TRBV12-2 and TRBJ1-5; the tabulated D call, TRBD1, remains unverified against the DNA. TRBV12-2 is shown as a pseudogene. The CDR3 spans 17 residues. CDR3 sequence (DNA): TGTGCAAGTCGCTTAGTTGACAGGGGGCTTCGTGATCAGCCCCAGCATTTT. Translation: CASRLVDRGLRDQPQHF.

The genes are TRBV28 and TRBJ2-2; D is unresolved. The CDR3 spans 14 residues. Trimming shortened V by 3 bases and J by 6 bases, and 11 bases separated the two germline ends. Germline CDR1 and CDR2: MDHEN and SYDVKM. This chain's CDR3 is CASSFMGSAGELFF. CDR3 DNA sequence: TGTGCCAGCAGTTTTATGGGGTCTGCCGGGGAGCTGTTTTTT.